This entry describes one TCR beta chain. Its antigen is not identified. This specimen comes from a study of blood T cells in healthy people across ages. The second PCR ran about 6 to 12 cycles with a sample-barcoded 5' primer and J-beta primers. Via MiXCR, TCRdb re-called the 5' RACE reads, giving one row per CDR3 protein. The sample lists about 780,000 distinct CDR3 sequences, around 50% seen once, with about a sixth in the top ten. This CDR3 has 12 amino acids. Germline loops: CDR1 MDHEN, CDR2 SYDVKM. V lost 4 bases to trimming and J lost 6 bases, with 9 bases between them. Whole-study findings and limits: Researchers judged that diversity estimates from one million T cells fell short of true values.

The chain is built from TRBV28 and TRBJ1-1; D call uncertain. What was sequenced was blood. This sequence originates from an elderly man in good health. This chain's CDR3 is CASSSLISEAFF. The CDR3 DNA reads TGTGCCAGCAGTTCCCTCATCTCTGAAGCTTTCTTT.